Listed here is a single TCR beta chain. The data are from a study of cytotoxic CD8 clonotypes in ibrutinib-treated CLL. Germline assignment: CDR1 KGHSH and CDR2 LQKENI. The CDR3 runs 14 residues. V lost 3 bases to trimming and J lost 7 bases, with 14 bases between them. Assay used: immunoSEQ multiplex PCR; TCRdb lists only in-frame clones, some missing. Of around 250,000 clones in the sample, around three quarters were seen once. This chain links TRBV18 with TRBJ2-3, with unresolved D. The sequencing here drew on PBMCs, taken after 24 months of ibrutinib treatment. This TCR was sampled from a human donor with chronic lymphocytic leukemia. The CDR3 DNA is TGTGCCAGCTCACCTGGTAGCAGGACCCATACGCAGTATTTT. This translates into CASSPGSRTHTQYF.